The 3 T cell receptor beta chains below come from one sample, sequenced in a study of T cell responses to AZD1222 COVID-19 vaccine. Sequencing used immunoSEQ multiplex PCR; TCRdb keeps in-frame clones, though not all of them. The sample records about 39,000 clones, about 88% being singletons. The material was peripheral blood, obtained 28 days after the second dose of the MenACWY control vaccine. Receptors originate from an adult who received the MenACWY meningococcal vaccine as a control.

As DNA, the CDR3 is TGTGCCAGCAGTTATCGACCGACAGACTCCAGAAACACCATATATTTT. Translated: CASSYRPTDSRNTIYF. The J gene is TRBJ1-3, the V gene TRBV6-5, with D perhaps matching TRBD1 (5 bases). The CDR3 length is 16 residues. Germline V CDR1 and CDR2: MNHEY, SVGAGI. V was trimmed by 3 bases and J by 5 bases, leaving 17 bases between them.

This clone was counted a single time. This chain connects TRBV6-5 to TRBJ2-5; no reliable D call. The CDR3 has 11 amino acids. V lost 7 bases to trimming and J lost 3 bases, with 6 bases between them. Per the germline V gene, CDR1 is MNHEY and CDR2 is SVGAGI. This chain's CDR3 is CASIREETQYF. For the CDR3, the DNA is TGTGCCAGCATACGCGAAGAGACCCAGTACTTC.

The chain is built from TRBV18 and TRBJ2-7; 8 nucleotides match TRBD1. Germline assignment: CDR1 KGHSH and CDR2 LQKENI. This CDR3 is built from 14 residues. The trim removed 4 bases at V and 2 bases at J, leaving 4 bases unmatched. CDR3 residues: CASSLGQGPYEQYF. CDR3 bases: TGTGCCAGCTCACTAGGACAGGGTCCCTACGAGCAGTACTTC. The variable domain in full, with the rest retrieved from reference TRBV18 and TRBJ2-7, is NAGVMQNPRHLVRRRGQEARLRCSPMKGHSHVYWYRQLPEEGLKFMVYLQKENIIDESGMPKERFSAEFPKEGPSILRIQQVVRGDSAAYFCASSLGQGPYEQYFGPGTRLTVT.